This TCR beta chain was sequenced in a study of T cell responses to AZD1222 COVID-19 vaccine (TCRdb year 2021). In the study overall: AZD1222 recipients whose second dose came at about 4 weeks and those whose second dose came at about 12 weeks were combined into one group, since spike-specific TCR depth and breadth did not differ between the two schedules. A total of approximately 250 trial participants underwent TCR sequencing, of whom about 200 had received two doses of AZD1222 and about 25 had received two doses of the MenACWY control vaccine. Trial participants were enrolled by age into subgroups of 18-55, 56-69 and 70-plus years, and around 150, 28 and 57 TCR-sequenced participants, respectively, were included in these subgroups.

The CDR3 regions of human TCRbeta chains were subjected to immunosequencing. Under the source paper's analysis protocol: Repertoire TCRs were matched against a reference library of SARS-CoV-2-specific TCRs generated with the MIRA antigen-specificity platform. Breadth was defined as the fraction of unique TCRs that were SARS-CoV-2-associated. Depth was defined as the fraction of total T cells that were SARS-CoV-2-associated. Each spike-specific TCR was assigned to its reactive spike region and to a CD4 or CD8 class using the MIRA data. Log10-transformed breadth and depth values were compared by one-way ANOVA with Sidak's multiple comparisons tests. In its TCRdb copy, this immuneACCESS table keeps in-frame sequences only and misses some clones. Where compared with another copy, unresolved V genes explain less than half of these, and the others have no known cause. Clone size and the V and J calls come from that table; the DNA yielded D and trimming. Here the sample has about 96,000 clones; roughly nine tenths occur a single time. Together, the top ten hold about 1.5% of the sample.

This clone was counted between two and nine times. Its antigen has not been determined. The sample holds no much larger clone one base away, and base qualities are not on file. V is reduced by 3 bases and J by 4 bases, leaving a spacing of 9 bases between them. The CDR3 measures 13 amino acids from cysteine to phenylalanine. The DNA shown is the 39-base CDR3, in frame from base 1. The germline V gene specifies SGHTA as CDR1 and FQGNSA as CDR2. Taken with the paper, the label for time point translates to: baseline before first vaccination. Samples from vaccinated people were obtained from the UK trials COV001 and COV002, which included a single-blind randomized controlled phase 2/3 trial of AZD1222 (ChAdOx1 nCoV-19) in healthy adults. For TCRbeta chain sequencing, PBMC samples were collected from trial participants at day 0 and at day 28 after the second dose. Results the study describes overall, beyond this receptor: The vaccine-associated CD4 TCRs covered the entire spike protein, and the dominant responses fell in regions 160-218 and 743-854. Participants were mostly white British and included more females than males, and it was suggested by the authors that clonal diversity may have been underestimated. Conclusions about previously exposed vaccinees are limited because only five or six AZD1222 recipients were SARS-CoV-2 seropositive at baseline. Because no day 14 peak-response samples were available, the repertoires could be characterized only after the peak T cell response. After two AZD1222 doses, both the breadth and the depth of spike-specific TCRs were significantly higher than at day 0 and than in MenACWY recipients. In the small 56-69-year group, the increase in depth fell short of significance, most likely because of low power. Epitopes outside the regions mutated in the B.1.351 and B.1.1.7 variants were reportedly recognized by nearly half of the unique spike-specific TCRs.

The sample was peripheral blood, taken on day 0 of AZD1222 vaccination. The chain couples TRBV7-2 to TRBJ1-2, with the D gene too uncertain to name. The source of this sequence is an adult in good health. Here is the DNA: TGTGCCAGCAGCTTGGGGTCCTCCTATGGCTACACCTTC. This is translated as CASSLGSSYGYTF.